A single sample gave rise to the 25 T cell receptor beta chains below, sequenced in a study of shared clonotypes between healthy human individuals. CD8 cells regarded as naive lacked CD45RO, were positively chosen for CCR7, and omitted terminally differentiated effector memory CD45RA+ cells. Measured with immunoSEQ multiplex PCR; TCRdb has only the in-frame clones, and not every one. The table has hundreds of thousands of clones, about 95% seen once. Sequencing was carried out using naive CD8+ T cells sorted from blood. The receptor source for this set is a woman under 40 in good health.

The V gene is TRBV29-1, the J gene TRBJ2-7; D unclear. The CDR3 length is 15 residues. Trimming left V 4 bases short and J 1 base short, with 17 bases between. Looked up from germline, CDR1 is SQVTM and CDR2 is ANQGSEA. The DNA of the CDR3 is TGCAGCGTTGTTTTCGCACACCACCCTTCCTACGAGCAGTACTTC. Protein: CSVVFAHHPSYEQYF.

This sequence joins TRBV13 and TRBJ2-7, with TRBD2 as a possible D gene (5 bases). Germline lookup yields CDR1 PRHDT and CDR2 FYEKMQ (reference sequence). This CDR3 is 14 amino acids long. Between the trimmed V and J ends, which lost 4 bases and 0 bases, there was a span of 10 bases. CDR3 residues: CASSSGRGSYEQYF. The CDR3 DNA reads as TGTGCCAGCAGCTCAGGTCGGGGCTCCTACGAGCAGTACTTC.

In the case of this clone: The sample has other DNA sequences that encode this CDR3 too. The genes are TRBV4-1 and TRBJ2-7; TRBD2 matches 7 bases. Germline V gene sequence: CDR1 MGHRA, CDR2 YSYEKL. Trimming took 3 bases from V and 0 from J; bases not matched to a gene: 2. The CDR3 has 14 residues. CDR3 protein: CASSQGGTSYEQYF. In nucleotides, the CDR3 is TGCGCCAGCAGCCAGGGGGGGACCTCCTACGAGCAGTACTTC.

This clone was picked up one time. The V call is TRBV10-3, the J call TRBJ1-1; D not certain. The V gene's germline CDR1 is ENHRY and CDR2 SYGVKD. The CDR3 length is 16 residues. The V and J ends lost 3 bases and 0 bases respectively, with 14 bases between them. DNA for the CDR3: TGTGCCATCAGTGATGGACCCGCAGGTATGAACACTGAAGCTTTCTTT. This translates into CAISDGPAGMNTEAFF.

V usage is TRBV9 and J usage is TRBJ1-2; TRBD1 might be the D (6 bases). Germline assignment: CDR1 SGDLS and CDR2 YYNGEE. The CDR3 consists of 13 residues. V shed 5 bases and J shed 13 bases, with 21 bases lying between them. The CDR3 nucleotides are TGTGCCAGCAGTGGACAGTCCCCGCCTCCAGGCACCTTC. It translates to CASSGQSPPPGTF.

The rearrangement uses TRBV14 and TRBJ2-3, with D unclear. Germline values: CDR1 SGHDN, CDR2 FVKESK. The V and J ends lost 1 base and 3 bases respectively, with 2 bases between them. CDR3 length: 12 residues. CDR3 loop: CASSQVTDTQYF. The CDR3 DNA is TGTGCCAGCAGCCAAGTTACAGATACGCAGTATTTT.

The chain combines TRBV2 with TRBJ2-1, with 11 bases matching TRBD2. Trimming at V came to 5 bases and at J to 1 base, leaving 16 bases not matched to a gene. CDR1 and CDR2 (germline): SNHLY, FYNNEI. The CDR3 contains 20 residues. The CDR3 DNA reads TGTGCCAGCAGTCAGACTTCGGGACTAGCGGAGGTGAGATCCTACAATGAGCAGTTCTTC. Its translation: CASSQTSGLAEVRSYNEQFF.

V usage is TRBV2 and J usage is TRBJ2-7, with 10 bases that match TRBD1. Germline loops: CDR1 SNHLY, CDR2 FYNNEI. The CDR3 loop spans 14 amino acids. V shed 9 bases, J shed 6 bases, and the junction held 11 bases outside the gene matches. Here the CDR3 DNA reads TGTGCCAGGACCCTGGGACAGGGGTTTAGCGAGCAGTACTTC. This translates into CARTLGQGFSEQYF. Filled out from reference TRBV2 and TRBJ2-7, the complete variable domain reads EPEVTQTPSHQVTQMGQEVILRCVPISNHLYFYWYRQILGQKVEFLVSFYNNEISEKSEIFDDQFSVERPDGSNFTLKIRSTKLEDSAMYFCARTLGQGFSEQYFGPGTRLTVT.

The rearrangement links TRBV27 to TRBJ2-7, with D hard to call. CDR1 MNHEY and CDR2 SMNVEV come from the germline V gene (reference sequence). Trimming pared 6 bases from V and 3 bases from J, leaving 12 bases between. This CDR3 contains 13 residues. CDR3 sequence reads: CASRFGTYYEQYF. The CDR3 DNA sequence: TGTGCCAGCAGATTCGGAACGTACTACGAGCAGTACTTC.

The V call is TRBV5-6, the J call TRBJ2-5, with 9 positions matching TRBD1. The DNA end favors TRBJ2-7, so the J call may be wrong. The germline V gene has CDR1 SGHDT and CDR2 YYEEEE. The CDR3 has 14 residues. The CDR3: CASSPRTGAYEQYF. The CDR3, as DNA: TGTGCCAGCAGCCCACGGACAGGGGCCTACGAGCAGTACTTC.

The rearrangement joins TRBV27 to TRBJ1-5; a possible D gene is TRBD1 (6 bases). The length of the CDR3 is 16 residues. V gave up 6 bases and J gave up 5 bases, with 20 bases separating them. Germline V gives CDR1 MNHEY, CDR2 SMNVEV (reference sequence). The CDR3 region has the DNA TGTGCCAGCAGGCCTATGACAGGACGGTCCCATCAGCCCCAGCATTTT. Protein sequence: CASRPMTGRSHQPQHF.

The rearrangement uses TRBV27 and TRBJ1-1; 7 bases are a match to TRBD1. Per the germline V gene, CDR1 is MNHEY and CDR2 is SMNVEV (reference sequence). J gave up 4 bases and V 6 bases, and 8 bases lay outside the gene matches. The CDR3 extends over 14 amino acids. The CDR3 coding sequence is TGTGCCAGCAGCATAGGGGGCCCGGGCACTGAAGCTTTCTTT. It codes for CASSIGGPGTEAFF.

The chain has TRBV7-8 and TRBJ2-1; TRBD2 aligns across 14 bases. The CDR3 sequence is 15 residues long. Germline CDR1 SGHVS, CDR2 FQNEAQ. The V gene end was trimmed by 5 bases and the J gene end by 7 bases; junction bases not matched to a gene: 4. The CDR3 here is CASSQGTSGGNEQFF. The CDR3, as DNA: TGTGCCAGCAGCCAAGGGACTAGCGGGGGTAATGAGCAGTTCTTC. Filled out from reference TRBV7-8 and TRBJ2-1, the complete variable domain reads GAGVSQSPRYKVAKRGQDVALRCDPISGHVSLFWYQQALGQGPEFLTYFQNEAQLDKSGLPSDRFFAERPEGSVSTLKIQRTQQEDSAVYLCASSQGTSGGNEQFFGPGTRLTVL.

The chain couples TRBV28 to TRBJ1-1, with TRBD1 as a possible D gene (5 bases). The CDR3 contains 15 residues. From germline, CDR1 is MDHEN and CDR2 SYDVKM. V lost 1 base to trimming and J lost 1 base, with 10 bases between them. CDR3 sequence (DNA): TGTGCCAGCAGTTTATCGGGGCGGAGGAACACTGAAGCTTTCTTT. Its translation is CASSLSGRRNTEAFF.

This rearrangement joins TRBV9 to TRBJ2-3, with TRBD2 as a possible D gene (6 bases). Trimming shortened V by 0 bases and J by 2 bases, and 10 bases separated the two germline ends. CDR3 length: 15 residues. CDR1 is SGDLS, CDR2 YYNGEE, per germline. The CDR3: CASSVDSGATDTQYF. CDR3 nucleotide sequence: TGTGCCAGCAGCGTAGATAGCGGAGCCACAGATACGCAGTATTTT.

This clone was detected only once. The chain links TRBV7-9 to TRBJ2-7, with 12 bases fitting TRBD2. With V trimmed by 5 bases and J by 4 bases, 6 bases remained unmatched. The V gene's germline CDR1 is SEHNR and CDR2 FQNEAQ (reference sequence). CDR3 length equals 15 residues. This chain's CDR3 is CASSLGTSGRYEQYF. CDR3 DNA sequence: TGTGCCAGCAGCCTCGGGACTAGCGGGCGTTACGAGCAGTACTTC. The full variable domain, its missing parts supplied by reference TRBV7-9 and TRBJ2-7, is DTGVSQNPRHKITKRGQNVTFRCDPISEHNRLYWYRQTLGQGPEFLTYFQNEAQLEKSRLLSDRFSAERPKGSFSTLEIQRTEQGDSAMYLCASSLGTSGRYEQYFGPGTRLTVT.

The table lists this clone with a count of one. J is TRBJ2-7 and V is TRBV9, with D possibly matching TRBD1 (6 bases). Trimming removed 7 bases from V and 2 bases from J, with 13 bases in between. This CDR3 has 13 amino acids. Germline V CDR1 and CDR2: SGDLS, YYNGEE. The CDR3 here is CASGGGSTYEQYF. The DNA of the CDR3 is TGTGCCAGCGGGGGCGGAAGTACCTACGAGCAGTACTTC.

The V gene is TRBV7-9, the J gene TRBJ2-7; D gene unclear. The CDR3 totals 12 residues. V dropped 4 bases and J dropped 3 bases, with 7 bases sitting between them. Germline V gene data show CDR1 as SEHNR and CDR2 as FQNEAQ (reference sequence). CDR3 protein: CASSSANYEQYF. The DNA for the CDR3 is TGTGCCAGCAGCTCGGCGAACTACGAGCAGTACTTC.

In regard to this clone: This sample includes further DNA sequences coding for the same CDR3. V gene TRBV9 combines with J gene TRBJ2-7; 9 positions agree with TRBD1. This CDR3 has 14 residues. Trimming took 2 bases from V and 4 from J; bases not matched to a gene: 4. CDR1 is SGDLS, CDR2 YYNGEE, per germline. The DNA of the CDR3 is TGTGCCAGCAGCGTCGGGACAGGGATGTACGAGCAGTACTTC. Amino acid sequence: CASSVGTGMYEQYF. The full variable domain, in which reference TRBV9 and TRBJ2-7 provide the parts outside the CDR3, is DSGVTQTPKHLITATGQRVTLRCSPRSGDLSVYWYQQSLDQGLQFLIQYYNGEERAKGNILERFSAQQFPDLHSELNLSSLELGDSALYFCASSVGTGMYEQYFGPGTRLTVT.

The CDR3 reads CASSWTSGKYEQYF. In nucleotides, the CDR3 is TGCGCCAGCAGCTGGACTAGCGGGAAATACGAGCAGTACTTC. The chain joins TRBV5-1 to TRBJ2-7; 12 bases are a match to TRBD2. The germline gives CDR1 SGHRS, CDR2 YFSETQ. This CDR3 is 14 amino acids long. V lost 3 bases and J lost 4; bases outside the gene matches: 2.

V usage is TRBV10-2 and J usage is TRBJ2-7; the match to TRBD1 covers 7 bases. The germline gives CDR1 WSHSY, CDR2 SAAADI. The CDR3 is made up of 15 amino acids. Unmatched junction bases numbered 10, after V lost 8 bases and J lost 0 bases. As DNA, the CDR3 is TGCGCCAGCCTCAACCGGGACAGTGGCTCCTACGAGCAGTACTTC. Protein: CASLNRDSGSYEQYF.

V gene TRBV29-1 combines with J gene TRBJ1-2; perhaps TRBD1 as D (6 bases). CDR1 SQVTM and CDR2 ANQGSEA come from the germline V gene. This CDR3 comprises 12 residues. Trimming removed 0 bases at V and 13 bases at J, with 15 bases between. As DNA, the CDR3 is TGCAGCGTTGAAGACAGGGGTGGGGTAGGCACCTTC. Amino acids: CSVEDRGGVGTF.

As DNA, the CDR3 is TGCGCCAGCAGCCATCCCACGGGGGCGAGCACTGAAGCTTTCTTT. As protein: CASSHPTGASTEAFF. The V call is TRBV4-1, the J call TRBJ1-1; D is possibly TRBD1 (6 bases). CDR1 is MGHRA, CDR2 YSYEKL, per germline. This CDR3 region has 15 residues. The ends were cut back, 3 bases at V and 4 bases at J, with 15 bases in the middle.

V usage is TRBV4-1 and J usage is TRBJ2-3, with TRBD2 as a possible D gene (5 bases). The CDR3 loop spans 14 amino acids. Germline CDR1 is MGHRA and CDR2 is YSYEKL. Trimming cost V 5 bases and J 2 bases, with 11 bases left between them. CDR3 coding DNA: TGCGCCAGCAGCTCTAGCCAACACACAGATACGCAGTATTTT. Its protein product is CASSSSQHTDTQYF.

The rearrangement links TRBV29-1 to TRBJ2-3, with D tentatively TRBD2 (6 bases). V lost 5 bases to trimming and J lost 0 bases, with 9 bases between them. This CDR3 has 13 residues. Germline V gene sequence: CDR1 SQVTM, CDR2 ANQGSEA. CDR3 protein: CSVLGTSTDTQYF. The CDR3 coding sequence is TGCAGCGTTCTAGGGACTAGCACAGATACGCAGTATTTT.